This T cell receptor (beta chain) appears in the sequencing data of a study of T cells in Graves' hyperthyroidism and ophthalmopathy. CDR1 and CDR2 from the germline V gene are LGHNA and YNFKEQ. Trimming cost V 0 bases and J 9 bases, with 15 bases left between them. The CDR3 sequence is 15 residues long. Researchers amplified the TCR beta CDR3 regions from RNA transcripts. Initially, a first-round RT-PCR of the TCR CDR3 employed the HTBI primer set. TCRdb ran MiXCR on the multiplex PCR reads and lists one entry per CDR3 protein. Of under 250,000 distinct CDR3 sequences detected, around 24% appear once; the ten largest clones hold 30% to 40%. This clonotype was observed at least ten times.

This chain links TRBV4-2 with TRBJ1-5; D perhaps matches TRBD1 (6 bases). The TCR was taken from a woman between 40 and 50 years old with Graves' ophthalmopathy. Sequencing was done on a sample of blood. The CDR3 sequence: CASSQDVQGTRPQHF. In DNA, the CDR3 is TGTGCCAGCAGCCAAGACGTGCAGGGGACGAGGCCCCAGCATTTT.